This T cell receptor beta chain derives from a study of T cell responses to AZD1222 COVID-19 vaccine. Study-wide points: Nearly half of spike-specific TCRs reportedly target unmutated variant regions. White British ancestry dominated among donors, who included more females, and clonal diversity was possibly underestimated.

Looked up from germline, CDR1 is KGHSH and CDR2 is LQKENI. Trimming shortened V by 3 bases and J by 0 bases, and 15 bases separated the two germline ends. This CDR3 has 17 amino acids. Details on this clone: Its antigen is as yet unknown.

Repertoires were generated with immunoSEQ multiplex PCR, while TCRdb's copy carries only in-frame clones and drops some. The sample has 150,000 or so clones; roughly 92% are singletons. This specimen was peripheral blood, taken on day 0 of AZD1222 vaccination. J is TRBJ2-1 and V is TRBV18; maybe TRBD1 (6 bases). The TCR comes from an adult in good health. As DNA, the CDR3 is TGTGCCAGCTCACCGCTTGGGGGCAGCTACTCCTACAATGAGCAGTTCTTC. It specifies CASSPLGGSYSYNEQFF.